The present entry profiles one T cell receptor beta chain with its context. The antigen is undetermined. The junction does not match germline at one end; this may be a read error. The assay was immunoSEQ multiplex PCR, and TCRdb's table has in-frame clones only and misses some. The sample yields about 2.4 million clones, roughly 92% seen once. The CDR3 loop spans 14 amino acids. Germline lookup yields CDR1 SSHAT and CDR2 FNYEAQ (reference sequence). The data originate from a study of shared clonotypes between healthy human individuals. Study at large: A few men and a couple of women, aged 18 to 49, were donors. Findings and limits, study-wide: Larger estimated richness was generally seen in naive subsets than in memory subsets.

Sequencing was done on a sample of naive CD4+ T cells sorted from blood. The subset denotes: CD45RA+ positively selected. The chain employs TRBV7-7 and TRBJ2-2; possible D gene TRBD1, 6 bases. The receptor comes from a man younger than 35 in good health. The CDR3 protein is CASSLDSFTGELFF. The CDR3 nucleotides are TGTGCTAGCAGCTTGGACAGCTTCACCGGGGAGCTGTTTTTT.